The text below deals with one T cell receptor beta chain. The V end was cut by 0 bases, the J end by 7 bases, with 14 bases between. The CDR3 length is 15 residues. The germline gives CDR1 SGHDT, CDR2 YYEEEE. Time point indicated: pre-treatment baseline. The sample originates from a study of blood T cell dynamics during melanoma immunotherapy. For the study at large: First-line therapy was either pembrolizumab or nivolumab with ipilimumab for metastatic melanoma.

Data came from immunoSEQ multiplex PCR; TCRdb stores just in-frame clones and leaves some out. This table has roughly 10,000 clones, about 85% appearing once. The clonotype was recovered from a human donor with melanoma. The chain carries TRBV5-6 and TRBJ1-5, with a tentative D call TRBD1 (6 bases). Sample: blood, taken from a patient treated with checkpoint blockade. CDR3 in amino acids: CASSLGAQGNQPQHF. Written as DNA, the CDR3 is TGTGCCAGCAGCTTGGGGGCACAGGGAAACCAGCCCCAGCATTTT.